This passage covers 20 T cell receptor beta chains from one sample sequenced in a study of blood T cell repertoires in COVID-19. Method: immunoSEQ multiplex PCR; TCRdb's copy keeps in-frame clones and lacks some. Among tens of thousands of clones listed, 80% to 90% were seen once. Material for sequencing was peripheral blood. These receptors originate from a man in his fifties or sixties with acute or convalescent COVID-19.

The chain links TRBV28 to TRBJ1-5; 8 nucleotides match TRBD1. The V and J ends lost 5 bases and 6 bases, in that order; junction bases with no gene match: 15. Germline assignment: CDR1 MDHEN and CDR2 SYDVKM. The CDR3 runs 17 residues. The CDR3 nucleotides are TGTGCCAGCAGTATACAGGGACAGGCCCGAAAAGGTCAGCCCCAGCATTTT. Its protein product is CASSIQGQARKGQPQHF.

CDR3 residues: CASSFLSRDTIGRSYEQYV. Here the CDR3 DNA reads TGTGCCAGCAGCTTTTTATCCAGGGACACAATCGGGCGTTCCTACGAGCAGTACGTC. The chain uses TRBV5-4 and TRBJ2-7; D is perhaps TRBD1 (6 bases). CDR1 is SGHNT, CDR2 YYREEE, per germline (reference sequence). This CDR3 spans 19 amino acids. V dropped 2 bases and J dropped 1 base, with 25 bases sitting between them.

The genes are TRBV11-3 and TRBJ1-3, with 7 bases matching TRBD1. J lost 7 bases, V lost 5 bases, and 11 bases had no gene match. Germline V lookup: CDR1 SGHNT, CDR2 YENEEA. The CDR3 extends over 15 amino acids. The CDR3 loop is CASSQRRTGTNTIYF. For the CDR3, the DNA is TGTGCCAGCAGCCAGCGCCGGACAGGAACGAACACCATATATTTT.

The chain employs TRBV4-3 and TRBJ2-1, with 13 bases aligning to TRBD2. The V segment lost 3 bases and the J segment 7 bases; nucleotides outside the gene matches: 12. This CDR3 region has 18 residues. Looked up from germline, CDR1 is LGHNA and CDR2 is YSLEER. In nucleotides, the CDR3 is TGCGCCAGCAGCCAGCCACTAGCGGGGGGGCGAGGGCGGAATGAGCAGTTCTTC. It is translated as CASSQPLAGGRGRNEQFF.

This clone was recorded once. This chain's CDR3 is CASSSNHLAGGTGELFF. CDR3 bases: TGTGCCAGCAGCTCCAATCATCTAGCGGGGGGCACCGGGGAGCTGTTTTTT. The chain carries TRBV7-2 and TRBJ2-2, with 11 bases matching TRBD2. J was trimmed by 4 bases and V by 4 bases; bases with no gene match: 8. In germline, CDR1 is SGHTA, CDR2 FQGNSA. This CDR3 contains 17 residues.

V is TRBV7-8 and J is TRBJ1-5, with a tentative D call TRBD1 (5 bases). Germline CDR1 SGHVS, CDR2 FQNEAQ. The length of the CDR3 is 15 residues. Trimming pared 0 bases from V and 1 base from J, leaving 7 bases between. CDR3 nucleotides: TGTGCCAGCAGCTTAGCCCGACAGAGCAATCAGCCCCAGCATTTT. Translated, it gives CASSLARQSNQPQHF.

The chain carries TRBV10-1 and TRBJ2-2, with 12 bases lining up with TRBD2. The CDR3 totals 18 residues. From germline, CDR1 is WNHNN and CDR2 SYGVQD (reference sequence). V was clipped by 2 bases and J by 2 bases; unmatched bases: 6. The CDR3 region is CASSERLAGDLNTGELFF. As DNA, the CDR3 is TGCGCCAGCAGTGAGCGACTAGCGGGGGACTTAAACACCGGGGAGCTGTTTTTT.

On this clone itself: An end of the junction does not agree with germline; a read error may underlie this. This chain links TRBV19 with TRBJ1-5; possibly TRBD1 for D (5 bases). In germline, CDR1 is LNHDA, CDR2 SQIVND (reference sequence). CDR3 length equals 15 residues. The CDR3 nucleotides read TGTGTCAGTATTGATAGGGGCCGCAGCGATCAGCCCCAGCATTTT. As protein: CVSIDRGRSDQPQHF. Full variable domain (remainder filled in from reference TRBV19 and TRBJ1-5): DGGITQSPKYLFRKEGQNVTLSCEQNLNHDAMYWYRQDPGQGLRLIYYSQIVNDFQKGDIAEGYSVSREKKESFPLTVTSAQKNPTAFYLCVSIDRGRSDQPQHFGDGTRLSIL.

The chain is built from TRBV7-8 and TRBJ2-3, with TRBD1 identical over 7 bases. The germline gives CDR1 SGHVS, CDR2 FQNEAQ. This CDR3 comprises 18 residues. The ends lost 3 bases at V and 0 bases at J; junction bases unmatched: 12. In DNA, the CDR3 is TGTGCCAGCAGCTTCAATCCGGGACAGTCAACTAGCACAGATACGCAGTATTTT. It is translated as CASSFNPGQSTSTDTQYF. The full variable domain, completed using reference TRBV7-8 and TRBJ2-3, is GAGVSQSPRYKVAKRGQDVALRCDPISGHVSLFWYQQALGQGPEFLTYFQNEAQLDKSGLPSDRFFAERPEGSVSTLKIQRTQQEDSAVYLCASSFNPGQSTSTDTQYFGPGTRLTVL.

This chain links TRBV19 with TRBJ2-3, with 7 bases that match TRBD1. V dropped 5 bases and J dropped 7; count of bases not matched to a gene: 18. CDR1 is LNHDA and CDR2 is SQIVND in the germline V gene (reference sequence). CDR3 size: 17 residues. The CDR3 protein is CASSVQRQGYITYTQYF. CDR3 sequence (DNA): TGTGCCAGTAGTGTTCAAAGACAGGGTTACATCACGTATACGCAGTATTTT.

J is TRBJ1-1 and V is TRBV5-6, with a weak D call TRBD1 (6 bases). The CDR3 length is 17 residues. V was trimmed by 1 base and J by 2 bases, leaving 18 bases between them. Germline CDR1 SGHDT, CDR2 YYEEEE. The CDR3 nucleotides read TGTGCCAGCAGCTTGCCGGGACAAAAAGTCGATAACACTGAAGCTTTCTTT. It yields the protein CASSLPGQKVDNTEAFF.

The gene calls are TRBV4-3 and TRBJ2-5, with a weak D call TRBD1 (6 bases). Trimming shortened V by 1 base and J by 4 bases, and 13 bases separated the two germline ends. In germline, CDR1 is LGHNA, CDR2 YSLEER. This CDR3 is 15 amino acids long. The CDR3 reads CASSQATGFRETQYF. The CDR3 bases are TGCGCCAGCAGCCAAGCTACAGGGTTTCGAGAGACCCAGTACTTC.

The chain recombines TRBV29-1 with TRBJ1-5; D is ambiguous. CDR1 is SQVTM and CDR2 is ANQGSEA in the germline V gene. V was pared by 3 bases and J by 4 bases, with 4 bases between. This CDR3 is built from 11 residues. DNA for the CDR3: TGCAGCGTTGAGGAGAATCAGCCCCAGCATTTT. Residues: CSVEENQPQHF.

The V gene is TRBV6-2 or TRBV6-3, the J gene TRBJ1-5; TRBD1 matches 7 bases. Germline V gene lookup returns CDR1 MNHEY and CDR2 SVGEGT. The trim removed 3 bases at V and 6 bases at J, leaving 5 bases unmatched. The CDR3 consists of 14 residues. CDR3 nucleotide sequence: TGTGCCAGCAGTTATAGGGGGCAGGTTCAGCCCCAGCATTTT. Encoded protein: CASSYRGQVQPQHF.

The CDR3: CASSPITSGGANEQFF. CDR3 DNA: TGTGCCAGTAGTCCTATTACTAGCGGGGGGGCCAATGAGCAGTTCTTC. J is TRBJ2-1 and V is TRBV19, with 13 nucleotides matching TRBD2. Germline CDR1 LNHDA, CDR2 SQIVND (reference sequence). There are 16 residues in the CDR3. Trimming took 5 bases from V and 6 from J; bases not matched to a gene: 7.

This clone was observed a few times. V gene TRBV28 combines with J gene TRBJ1-2; tentatively, D is TRBD1 (5 bases). Trimming left V 6 bases short and J 8 bases short, with 16 bases between. Germline V gives CDR1 MDHEN, CDR2 SYDVKM. This CDR3 contains 13 residues. CDR3 nucleotide sequence: TGTGCCAGCAGCAAAGACAGATCTGGCGGCTACACCTTC. Translated: CASSKDRSGGYTF.

The rearrangement links TRBV7-9 to TRBJ1-1; the D gene is possibly TRBD1 (6 bases). Germline lookup yields CDR1 SEHNR and CDR2 FQNEAQ (reference sequence). The CDR3 spans 13 residues. The ends were cut back, 2 bases at V and 7 bases at J, with 11 bases in the middle. The CDR3 loop reads CASSLIEGVEAFF. The CDR3 DNA sequence: TGTGCCAGCAGCTTAATCGAGGGGGTTGAAGCTTTCTTT.

This chain connects TRBV30 to TRBJ2-2; D not certain. In germline, CDR1 is GTSNPN, CDR2 SVGIG (reference sequence). This CDR3 comprises 12 residues. With 0 bases removed from V and 6 bases from J, the gap between germline ends came to 5 bases. The CDR3 is CAWSVPAGELFF. The CDR3 nucleotides are TGTGCCTGGAGTGTACCGGCCGGGGAGCTGTTTTTT.

Here the CDR3 DNA reads TGTGCCACTATCGACCGGGACAGGGTGGTTGAGCAGTACTTC. Amino acid sequence: CATIDRDRVVEQYF. The chain has TRBV24-1 and TRBJ2-7; 9 bases align to TRBD1. The J segment lost 7 bases and the V segment lost 10 bases, leaving 13 bases of the junction unmatched. The V gene's germline CDR1 is KGHDR and CDR2 SFDVKD. This CDR3 has 14 residues.

The chain carries TRBV2 and TRBJ1-5, with D possibly matching TRBD1 (5 bases). Germline V gene lookup returns CDR1 SNHLY and CDR2 FYNNEI. Between the trimmed V and J ends, which lost 6 bases and 5 bases, there was a span of 17 bases. CDR3 length equals 15 residues. The CDR3 protein is CASRSRDLGDQPQHF. Written as DNA, the CDR3 is TGTGCCAGCAGATCCAGGGACTTAGGGGATCAGCCCCAGCATTTT.